The entry that follows covers one T cell receptor beta chain sequence. Unmatched junction bases numbered 5, after V lost 6 bases and J lost 3 bases. This CDR3 comprises 15 residues. Germline V CDR1 and CDR2: SNHLY, FYNNEI. Genomic DNA of every subset was divided equally among multiple immunoSEQ plates. The method was immunoSEQ multiplex PCR; TCRdb's version includes in-frame clones alone and lacks a portion of them. This table has millions of clones, 85% to 95% appearing once. A split of CD4+ cells into CD45RA+ naive and CD45RA-negative memory subsets was performed. This entry comes from a study of shared clonotypes between healthy human individuals.

The V call is TRBV2, the J call TRBJ2-3; 11 positions agree with TRBD2. Sequenced: naive CD4+ T cells sorted from blood. Subset specified: CD45RA+ positively selected. This clonotype was obtained from a man aged 18 to 30 in good health. In nucleotides, the CDR3 is TGTGCCAGCAGACGTCGACTAGCGGGAACAGATACGCAGTATTTT. Protein sequence: CASRRRLAGTDTQYF.